Below, one TCR beta chain is given with its context. The sample is drawn from a study of blood T cell repertoires in COVID-19. In the study overall: The United States, Italy and Spain were the sources of the acute and convalescent COVID-19 samples. The analysed material was cDNA or gDNA that came from T cells, B-cell-depleted T cells, or PBMCs.

V was cut by 5 bases and J by 4 bases, with 14 bases left in between. The CDR3 contains 14 residues. CDR1 is SGHTA and CDR2 is FQGTGA in the germline V gene. In the source study's methods: Amplifying reference gene primers gave estimates of nucleated cell counts. TCRdb keeps only in-frame clones here, not all; method: immunoSEQ multiplex PCR. From that table come the V and J calls and clone size; the DNA was used to work out D and trimming. The repertoire holds fewer than 350,000 clones, with around 85% as singletons. Sequenced: peripheral blood. The chain carries TRBV7-3 and TRBJ1-1; tentative D call: TRBD1 (5 bases). This TCR was sampled from a woman aged 50 to 60 with active or convalescent COVID-19. CDR3 nucleotides: TGTGCCAGCAGCCCGTTGGGGGGGGGCACTGAAGCTTTCTTT. Protein product: CASSPLGGGTEAFF.